The 25 T cell receptor beta chains given below trace back to one sample, sequenced in a study of blood T cells in healthy people across ages. Together with a sample-barcoded 5' primer, a J-beta primer mix was included in a second PCR lasting about 7 to 12 cycles. MiXCR was run by TCRdb on the 5' RACE reads, yielding one entry per CDR3 protein. The data contain 1.5 million to 2 million distinct CDR3 sequences, about 31% of them seen just once; the ten biggest clones take up about 11%. Sequenced sample: blood. These receptors were taken from a woman aged 25 to 39 in good health.

The J gene is TRBJ1-2, the V gene TRBV13; TRBD1 might be the D (6 bases). Germline-derived CDR1 and CDR2 are PRHDT and FYEKMQ (reference sequence). The CDR3 consists of 13 residues. Trimming took off 4 bases at V and 11 bases at J, with 17 bases between the two ends. This CDR3 reads CASSWAQGPQYTF. For the CDR3, the DNA is TGTGCCAGCAGCTGGGCACAGGGCCCCCAATACACCTTC.

The chain joins TRBV29-1 to TRBJ1-1, with 9 bases lining up with TRBD1. Germline V lookup: CDR1 SQVTM, CDR2 ANQGSEA. The CDR3 loop spans 12 amino acids. Losses at the gene ends were 7 bases for V and 8 bases for J; bases not matched to a gene: 8. This CDR3 reads CSAIQGAREAFF. The CDR3 bases are TGCAGCGCCATACAGGGGGCGAGAGAAGCTTTCTTT.

This clonotype was found many times. The chain links TRBV4-2 to TRBJ2-1; 7 bases map to TRBD2. Germline V gene sequence: CDR1 LGHNA, CDR2 YNFKEQ. The V and J ends lost 1 base and 1 base, in that order; junction bases with no gene match: 4. CDR3 length equals 16 residues. CDR3 protein: CASSQVGTISYNEQFF. CDR3 DNA sequence: TGTGCCAGCAGCCAAGTGGGGACTATATCCTACAATGAGCAGTTCTTC.

This clonotype was found a few times. In DNA, the CDR3 is TGCAGCGTTGAAGAAAGAACCGGGACTAGCGCCTTTACGAGGAATGAGCAGTTCTTC. Its translation is CSVEERTGTSAFTRNEQFF. This rearrangement joins TRBV29-1 to TRBJ2-1; TRBD2 agrees at 10 bases. The CDR3 totals 19 residues. Per germline, CDR1 SQVTM and CDR2 ANQGSEA. With 0 bases clipped from V and 7 bases from J, the junction kept 18 bases outside the gene matches.

The rearrangement links TRBV20-1 to TRBJ1-1; D may be TRBD1 (6 bases). V was cut by 3 bases and J by 0 bases, with 11 bases left in between. The CDR3 contains 14 residues. Germline V lookup: CDR1 DFQATT, CDR2 SNEGSKA (reference sequence). The CDR3 is CSARSGGLNTEAFF. CDR3 DNA sequence: TGCAGTGCTAGGTCCGGGGGGCTGAACACTGAAGCTTTCTTT.

The rearrangement joins TRBV3-1 to TRBJ2-7; 11 bases are a match to TRBD2. The end of the DNA aligns better with TRBJ2-5, so the J call may be wrong. This CDR3 spans 16 amino acids. CDR1 and CDR2 (germline): LGHDT, YNNKEL (reference sequence). The DNA for the CDR3 is TGTGCCAGCAGCCAAGGGATAGCGGGGGGGCGAGAGACCCAGTACTTC. As protein: CASSQGIAGGRETQYF.

The CDR3 DNA follows: TGTGCCAGCAGTGATTCGTCTGGTCAGCCCCAGCATTTT. It yields the protein CASSDSSGQPQHF. This chain uses TRBV2 with TRBJ1-5, with D uncertain. The germline V and J ends were trimmed by 3 bases and 6 bases, with 9 bases remaining between them. This CDR3 region has 13 residues. Germline lookup yields CDR1 SNHLY and CDR2 FYNNEI.

There are a few counts of this clonotype. V is TRBV24-1 and J is TRBJ2-5; no clear D gene. V was shortened by 4 bases and J by 2 bases, with 1 base between the two germline ends. The CDR3 covers 11 residues. Germline CDR1 reads KGHDR; CDR2 reads SFDVKD. The DNA for the CDR3 is TGTGCCACCAGTGAACAAGAGACCCAGTACTTC. It translates to CATSEQETQYF.

V gene TRBV28 combines with J gene TRBJ2-6; 9 bases agree with TRBD1. Trimming took 3 bases from V and 0 from J; bases not matched to a gene: 9. CDR1 is MDHEN, CDR2 SYDVKM, per germline. This CDR3 is built from 19 residues. The CDR3 region has the DNA TGTGCCAGCAGTTTGACCGGGACAGGGACTTCCTCTGGGGCCAACGTCCTGACTTTC. Translating gives CASSLTGTGTSSGANVLTF.

The chain combines TRBV4-1 with TRBJ2-1; 14 nucleotides align to TRBD2. The germline gives CDR1 MGHRA, CDR2 YSYEKL. The CDR3 covers 16 residues. The ends lost 2 bases at V and 8 bases at J; junction bases unmatched: 5. CDR3 in amino acids: CASSQKTSGGVYEQFF. The CDR3 nucleotides are TGCGCCAGCAGCCAAAAGACTAGCGGGGGGGTATATGAGCAGTTCTTC.

Comments on this clonotype: Just one base apart from a much larger clone, this may be a read error. J is TRBJ1-6 and V is TRBV14; 8 nucleotides line up with TRBD1. The CDR3 has 15 amino acids. CDR1 is SGHDN, CDR2 FVKESK, per germline. The CDR3 is CASRGRDRNNSPPHF. The CDR3 coding sequence is TGTGCCAGCAGGGGCCGGGACAGGAATAATTCACCCCCCCACTTT.

This clonotype was recorded a few times. The rearrangement uses TRBV3-1 and TRBJ2-7, with 12 bases fitting TRBD2. With the DNA end fitting TRBJ2-5 better, the J assignment may be wrong. The CDR3 totals 17 residues. Germline V gene sequence: CDR1 LGHDT, CDR2 YNNKEL (reference sequence). CDR3 in amino acids: CASSQDSLAGGPETQYF. The CDR3 DNA follows: TGTGCCAGCAGCCAAGATTCCCTAGCGGGGGGGCCGGAGACCCAGTACTTC.

In nucleotides, the CDR3 is TGTGCCAGCTCACCAAGTTTAGAGAACACCGGGGAGCTGTTTTTT. It translates to CASSPSLENTGELFF. This chain uses TRBV18 with TRBJ2-2; unclear D gene. V was clipped by 2 bases and J by 1 base, with 8 bases between them. Germline values: CDR1 KGHSH, CDR2 LQKENI. The CDR3 extends over 15 amino acids.

This clonotype has more than one count but fewer than ten. V usage is TRBV6-5 and J usage is TRBJ2-2, with D maybe TRBD2 (5 bases). Trimming pared 4 bases from V and 2 bases from J, leaving 14 bases between. Germline assignment: CDR1 MNHEY and CDR2 SVGAGI. This CDR3 comprises 16 residues. CDR3 amino acids: CASSSSGPGNTGELFF. For the CDR3, the DNA is TGTGCCAGCAGTTCCTCCGGACCGGGAAACACCGGGGAGCTGTTTTTT.

There are a few counts of this clonotype. The chain carries TRBV20-1 and TRBJ1-2; D unclear. CDR1 is DFQATT, CDR2 SNEGSKA, per germline (reference sequence). This CDR3 region has 14 residues. Trimming cost V 2 bases and J 5 bases, with 15 bases left between them. The CDR3 DNA reads as TGCAGTGCTAGACCCCAGGCGTTTGGGTATGGCTACACCTTC. Protein: CSARPQAFGYGYTF.

This clonotype occurred once. The chain has TRBV9 and TRBJ1-6; TRBD1 matches at 10 bases. The germline gives CDR1 SGDLS, CDR2 YYNGEE. Germline trimming cut 3 bases from V and 7 bases from J; bases unmatched to any gene: 4. CDR3 length equals 15 residues. The CDR3 DNA reads as TGTGCCAGCAGCGCGCCGGGACAGGGGAATTCACCCCTCCACTTT. Residues: CASSAPGQGNSPLHF.

This rearrangement joins TRBV20-1 to TRBJ2-1; no firm D call. With 6 bases removed from V and 7 bases from J, the gap between germline ends came to 22 bases. This CDR3 comprises 15 residues. The germline V gene has CDR1 DFQATT and CDR2 SNEGSKA (reference sequence). The DNA for the CDR3 is TGCAGTGCCATCGGCCCTCCCTTATACTTAAATGAGCAGTTCTTC. Residues: CSAIGPPLYLNEQFF.

For this clonotype: The germline gene is not matched at one end of the junction; a read error may be the cause. This rearrangement joins TRBV3-1 to TRBJ2-7; TRBD2 is a possible D gene (6 bases). Looked up from germline, CDR1 is LGHDT and CDR2 is YNNKEL (reference sequence). The CDR3 is made up of 12 amino acids. In nucleotides, the CDR3 is TGTGCCAGCAGCCAAGCGGGGGACGAGGAGTACTTC. It codes for CASSQAGDEEYF.

V is TRBV7-2 and J is TRBJ2-7, with TRBD2 matching over 9 bases. The V segment lost 1 base and the J segment 9 bases; nucleotides outside the gene matches: 19. The length of the CDR3 is 18 residues. CDR1 and CDR2 from the germline V gene are SGHTA and FQGNSA. The CDR3 spells CASSLGRNGQTARGGQYF. CDR3 nucleotides: TGTGCCAGCAGCTTAGGCCGCAATGGACAGACGGCGCGGGGGGGGCAGTACTTC.

J is TRBJ2-1 and V is TRBV7-9; D gene ambiguous. CDR3 size: 16 residues. Germline V gene lookup returns CDR1 SEHNR and CDR2 FQNEAQ (reference sequence). Trimming pared 3 bases from V and 5 bases from J, leaving 17 bases between. The CDR3 DNA sequence: TGTGCCAGCAGCTTCCTTGGGAAGGCCCTTAACAATGAGCAGTTCTTC. It yields the protein CASSFLGKALNNEQFF.

The sample holds a few counts of this clonotype. V usage is TRBV7-9 and J usage is TRBJ2-4, with D tentatively TRBD1 or TRBD2 (5 bases each). Germline V lookup: CDR1 SEHNR, CDR2 FQNEAQ (reference sequence). Trimming left V 6 bases short and J 6 bases short, with 24 bases between. The CDR3 length is 17 residues. Written as DNA, the CDR3 is TGTGCCAGCAGACCTATGGGACGCCCCTATGAGGCAAACATTCAGTACTTC. Amino acids: CASRPMGRPYEANIQYF.

Only a few counts were recorded for this clonotype. J is TRBJ1-4 and V is TRBV7-9, with TRBD1 matching over 9 bases. After removal of 6 bases from V and 14 bases from J, the junction contained 7 bases not matched to a gene. This CDR3 has 12 residues. The germline CDR1 and CDR2 sequences are SEHNR and FQNEAQ (reference sequence). This CDR3 reads CASRESGTGLFF. CDR3 nucleotide sequence: TGTGCCAGCAGAGAGTCCGGGACAGGGCTGTTTTTT.

This clonotype came up a few times. The chain uses TRBV4-1 and TRBJ1-1; no clear D. The germline V gene encodes CDR1 MGHRA and CDR2 YSYEKL. Trimming cost V 4 bases and J 7 bases, with 19 bases left between them. There are 15 residues in the CDR3. Here the CDR3 DNA reads TGCGCCAGCAGCCTCCAAAGGCCGGGGTTTGATGAAGCTTTCTTT. Protein sequence: CASSLQRPGFDEAFF.

The chain links TRBV29-1 to TRBJ2-3; TRBD1 matches at 9 bases. V was pared by 0 bases and J by 0 bases, with 7 bases of the junction left unmatched. The CDR3 contains 17 residues. The germline V gene has CDR1 SQVTM and CDR2 ANQGSEA. In nucleotides, the CDR3 is TGCAGCGTTGAAGATACAGACAGGGGGGGAAGCACAGATACGCAGTATTTT. This gives the protein CSVEDTDRGGSTDTQYF.

This rearrangement joins TRBV18 to TRBJ1-2; D is unclear. There are 13 residues in the CDR3. Germline V gene lookup returns CDR1 KGHSH and CDR2 LQKENI. Deletions cut 3 bases from V and 4 bases from J, with 9 bases between. The CDR3 coding sequence is TGTGCCAGCTCACCGACGGAGGGCTATGGCTACACCTTC. It translates to CASSPTEGYGYTF.